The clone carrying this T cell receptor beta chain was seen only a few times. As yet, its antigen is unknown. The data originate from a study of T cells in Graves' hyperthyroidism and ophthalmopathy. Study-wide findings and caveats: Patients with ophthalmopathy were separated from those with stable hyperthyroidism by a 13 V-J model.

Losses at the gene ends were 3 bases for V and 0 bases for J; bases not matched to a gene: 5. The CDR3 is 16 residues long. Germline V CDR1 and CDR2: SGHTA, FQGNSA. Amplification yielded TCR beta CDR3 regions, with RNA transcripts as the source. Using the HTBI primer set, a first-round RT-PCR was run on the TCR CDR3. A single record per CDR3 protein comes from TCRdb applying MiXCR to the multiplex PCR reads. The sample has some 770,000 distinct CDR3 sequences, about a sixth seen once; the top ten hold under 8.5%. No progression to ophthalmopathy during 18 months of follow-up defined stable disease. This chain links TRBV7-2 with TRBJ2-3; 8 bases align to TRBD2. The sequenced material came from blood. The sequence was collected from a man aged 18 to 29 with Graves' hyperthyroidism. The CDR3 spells CASSFILAESTDTQYF. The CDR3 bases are TGTGCCAGCAGCTTTATACTAGCGGAGAGCACAGATACGCAGTATTTT.